Listed below are T cell receptor beta chains from one sample, sequenced in a study of blood T cell repertoires in COVID-19. The data were produced by immunoSEQ multiplex PCR, yet TCRdb's version contains in-frame clones alone and is incomplete. The sample gives over 95,000 clones, approximately 90% of which show up once; approximately 4.5% is in the top ten. The sample taken for sequencing was peripheral blood. The receptors here all came from a woman between 50 and 59 years old with acute or convalescent COVID-19. The CDR3 runs from the conserved cysteine through the conserved F or W. Fields, in order: J gene, V gene, D gene, clone size, CDR3 DNA, CDR3 protein. A D gene is named only where the DNA matches it firmly. Expanded clones get a size class; other rows say once, few or many, or leave the size out.

J gene: TRBJ1-5
V gene: TRBV30
D gene: TRBD1
clone size: NA
CDR3 DNA: TGTGCCTGGAGTGGAACAGGGGGCACTCAGCCCCAGCATTTT
CDR3 protein: CAWSGTGGTQPQHF

J gene: TRBJ2-1
V gene: TRBV29-1
D gene: TRBD1
clone size: NA
CDR3 DNA: TGCAGCTCGAGGGACAGTTACAATGAGCAGTTCTTC
CDR3 protein: CSSRDSYNEQFF

J gene: TRBJ2-1
V gene: TRBV30
D gene: NA
clone size: NA
CDR3 DNA: TGTGCCTGGGCCGTCTGGGGGGATGAGCAGTTCTTC
CDR3 protein: CAWAVWGDEQFF

J gene: TRBJ1-6
V gene: TRBV18
D gene: NA
clone size: NA
CDR3 DNA: TGTGCCAGCTCACCTACCACTATAGCGACAGGCTCGGGTTCACCCCTCCACTTT
CDR3 protein: CASSPTTIATGSGSPLHF

J gene: TRBJ2-7
V gene: TRBV21-1
D gene: NA
clone size: NA
CDR3 DNA: TGTGCCAGCAGCATTGCCCTACTAGCGGGAACCCACTACGAGCAGTACTTC
CDR3 protein: CASSIALLAGTHYEQYF

J gene: TRBJ2-3
V gene: TRBV7-9
D gene: NA
clone size: NA
CDR3 DNA: TGTGCCAGCAAAAGAGGAGCAGATACGCAGTATTTT
CDR3 protein: CASKRGADTQYF

J gene: TRBJ1-6
V gene: TRBV4-3
D gene: TRBD1
clone size: once
CDR3 DNA: TGCGCCAGCAGCCAAGATACAGGACAGGCCCAGAATTCACCCCTCCACTTT
CDR3 protein: CASSQDTGQAQNSPLHF

J gene: TRBJ1-5
V gene: TRBV29-1
D gene: NA
clone size: NA
CDR3 DNA: TGCAGCGTCCCCGGGATAGAAGAAGGGCAGCCCCAGCATTTT
CDR3 protein: CSVPGIEEGQPQHF

J gene: TRBJ2-3
V gene: TRBV4-1
D gene: NA
clone size: NA
CDR3 DNA: TGCGCCAGCAGCCAAGATTGGGGCCCCTCGGCAGATACGCAGTATTTT
CDR3 protein: CASSQDWGPSADTQYF

J gene: TRBJ2-3
V gene: TRBV6-5
D gene: TRBD1
clone size: NA
CDR3 DNA: TGTGCCAGCAGAAATACAGGGGGTACGCAGTATTTT
CDR3 protein: CASRNTGGTQYF

J gene: TRBJ1-2
V gene: TRBV10-2
D gene: TRBD1
clone size: NA
CDR3 DNA: TGCGCCACTCTCTCGACAGGGAGCGGCTACACCTTC
CDR3 protein: CATLSTGSGYTF

J gene: TRBJ1-1
V gene: TRBV29-1
D gene: NA
clone size: NA
CDR3 DNA: TGCAGCGTTGACCCGGGAGGGGCGGGATCAGAAGCTTTCTTT
CDR3 protein: CSVDPGGAGSEAFF

J gene: TRBJ2-7
V gene: TRBV6-5
D gene: TRBD1
clone size: once
CDR3 DNA: TGTGCCAGCAGTTACCGGGACAGGGGCTCCTACGAGCAGTACTTC
CDR3 protein: CASSYRDRGSYEQYF

J gene: TRBJ2-1
V gene: TRBV7-6
D gene: NA
clone size: NA
CDR3 DNA: TGTGCCAGCAGCTCCGAGAGAGGCCGCTACAATGAGCAGTTCTTC
CDR3 protein: CASSSERGRYNEQFF

J gene: TRBJ1-2
V gene: TRBV19
D gene: NA
clone size: NA
CDR3 DNA: TGTGCCAGTAGTATAAGCCCACAGATCTCCTATGGCTACACCTTC
CDR3 protein: CASSISPQISYGYTF

J gene: TRBJ1-2
V gene: TRBV29-1
D gene: TRBD1
clone size: NA
CDR3 DNA: TGCAGCGCCGACAGGGGGCACAACTATGGCTACACCTTC
CDR3 protein: CSADRGHNYGYTF

J gene: TRBJ2-1
V gene: TRBV6-5
D gene: NA
clone size: NA
CDR3 DNA: TGTGCCAGCAGTTACGGACACGACTCCTACAATGAGCAGTTCTTC
CDR3 protein: CASSYGHDSYNEQFF

J gene: TRBJ2-3
V gene: TRBV7-2
D gene: TRBD1
clone size: NA
CDR3 DNA: TGTGCCAGCAGCTTAGCCCCGATAGCGTCCCGGGACAGCCCGATGCGCACAGATACGCAGTATTTT
CDR3 protein: CASSLAPIASRDSPMRTDTQYF

J gene: TRBJ2-1
V gene: TRBV3-1/TRBV3-2
D gene: NA
clone size: NA
CDR3 DNA: TGTGCCAGCAGCCAAGATAGCCTTTCCTACAATGAGCAGTTCTTC
CDR3 protein: CASSQDSLSYNEQFF

J gene: TRBJ2-7
V gene: TRBV20-1
D gene: NA
clone size: NA
CDR3 DNA: TGCAGTGCTAGCGACAGCTACGAGCAGTACTTC
CDR3 protein: CSASDSYEQYF

J gene: TRBJ2-7
V gene: TRBV19
D gene: NA
clone size: NA
CDR3 DNA: TGTGCCAGTAGTACAGGATACGAGCAGTACTTC
CDR3 protein: CASSTGYEQYF

J gene: TRBJ2-7
V gene: TRBV7-9
D gene: NA
clone size: NA
CDR3 DNA: TGTGCCAGCAGCTTAGGACAGGCCAACTACGAGCAGTACTTC
CDR3 protein: CASSLGQANYEQYF

J gene: TRBJ2-1
V gene: TRBV24-1
D gene: TRBD1
clone size: NA
CDR3 DNA: TGTGCCACCAGTAATCCAGGGGGCAGCTCCTACAATGAGCAGTTCTTC
CDR3 protein: CATSNPGGSSYNEQFF

J gene: TRBJ2-7
V gene: TRBV9
D gene: NA
clone size: NA
CDR3 DNA: TGTGCCAGCAGCGTGGGGGCAAGCTCCTACGAGCAGTACTTC
CDR3 protein: CASSVGASSYEQYF

J gene: TRBJ1-4
V gene: TRBV18
D gene: TRBD1
clone size: NA
CDR3 DNA: TGTGCCAGCTCACCACCAGGGACAGGGAAGGGAACTAATGAAAAACTGTTTTTT
CDR3 protein: CASSPPGTGKGTNEKLFF

J gene: TRBJ1-1
V gene: TRBV18
D gene: TRBD1
clone size: NA
CDR3 DNA: TGTGCCAGCTCACCATTACAGGGGCGGGCTTTCTTT
CDR3 protein: CASSPLQGRAFF

J gene: TRBJ2-6
V gene: TRBV9
D gene: TRBD1
clone size: NA
CDR3 DNA: TGTGCCAGCAGCGTCGGGACAGGGGCATCTGGGGCCAACGTCCTGACTTTC
CDR3 protein: CASSVGTGASGANVLTF

J gene: TRBJ2-7
V gene: TRBV7-9
D gene: TRBD1
clone size: NA
CDR3 DNA: TGTGCCAGCAGCCCCAGACAGGGAAGGTCTGGGGAGCAGTACTTC
CDR3 protein: CASSPRQGRSGEQYF

J gene: TRBJ2-1
V gene: TRBV19
D gene: NA
clone size: NA
CDR3 DNA: TGTGCCAGTAGTATAAACCAGGGAGGCTCCTACAATGAGCAGTTCTTC
CDR3 protein: CASSINQGGSYNEQFF

J gene: TRBJ1-5
V gene: TRBV18
D gene: NA
clone size: NA
CDR3 DNA: TGTGCCAGCTCCGAGGGGAGGGTGGTGGCCCAGCATTTT
CDR3 protein: CASSEGRVVAQHF

J gene: TRBJ2-1
V gene: TRBV4-3
D gene: NA
clone size: NA
CDR3 DNA: TGCGCCAGCAGCTCGGACACGGCCTGGTCCAATGAGCAGTTCTTC
CDR3 protein: CASSSDTAWSNEQFF

J gene: TRBJ2-2
V gene: TRBV6-4
D gene: TRBD2
clone size: NA
CDR3 DNA: TGTGCCAGCAGTACCGGGACTAGTCTGTCCGGGGAGCTGTTTTTT
CDR3 protein: CASSTGTSLSGELFF

J gene: TRBJ1-1
V gene: TRBV6-5
D gene: NA
clone size: NA
CDR3 DNA: TGTGCCAGCAGGGAGGGGTTCACTGAAGCTTTCTTT
CDR3 protein: CASREGFTEAFF

J gene: TRBJ2-2
V gene: TRBV19
D gene: NA
clone size: once
CDR3 DNA: TGTGCCAGCATCGGACAGATGAACACCGGGGAGCTGTTTTTT
CDR3 protein: CASIGQMNTGELFF

J gene: TRBJ2-5
V gene: TRBV2
D gene: TRBD2
clone size: NA
CDR3 DNA: TGTGCCAGCAGCCAAACTAGCGGGGGTACCGGGGAGACCCAGTACTTC
CDR3 protein: CASSQTSGGTGETQYF

J gene: TRBJ1-1
V gene: TRBV3-1/TRBV3-2
D gene: NA
clone size: once
CDR3 DNA: TGTGCCAGCAGCCAAGACGGGGGAGGCACTGAAGCTTTCTTT
CDR3 protein: CASSQDGGGTEAFF

J gene: TRBJ1-5
V gene: TRBV2
D gene: NA
clone size: NA
CDR3 DNA: TGTGCCAGCAGTTTGGGCAGTAGCAATCAGCCCCAGCATTTT
CDR3 protein: CASSLGSSNQPQHF

J gene: TRBJ2-3
V gene: TRBV4-3
D gene: NA
clone size: NA
CDR3 DNA: TGCGCCAGCAGCCAAGATTGGGAAGGCGGGGGCCGCACAGATACGCAGTATTTT
CDR3 protein: CASSQDWEGGGRTDTQYF

J gene: TRBJ2-3
V gene: TRBV19
D gene: TRBD2
clone size: NA
CDR3 DNA: TGTGCCAGTCAGCGGCGGGAGGGCACAGATACGCAGTATTTT
CDR3 protein: CASQRREGTDTQYF

J gene: TRBJ1-4
V gene: TRBV6-5
D gene: TRBD1
clone size: NA
CDR3 DNA: TGTGCCAGCGGGACAGCAACTAATGAAAAACTGTTTTTT
CDR3 protein: CASGTATNEKLFF

J gene: TRBJ1-2
V gene: TRBV6-1
D gene: TRBD1
clone size: NA
CDR3 DNA: TGTGCCAGCAGTGATCAGGGGGCTAACGGCTACACCTTC
CDR3 protein: CASSDQGANGYTF

J gene: TRBJ2-1
V gene: TRBV5-4
D gene: NA
clone size: NA
CDR3 DNA: TGTGCCAGCAGCTTGATAGCAGAGAATGAGCAGTTCTTC
CDR3 protein: CASSLIAENEQFF

J gene: TRBJ1-2
V gene: TRBV7-9
D gene: NA
clone size: NA
CDR3 DNA: TGTGCCAGCACCCCCGCCGGAACAGGGAACTATGGCTACACCTTC
CDR3 protein: CASTPAGTGNYGYTF

J gene: TRBJ2-2
V gene: TRBV10-3
D gene: NA
clone size: NA
CDR3 DNA: TGTGCCATCAGTGAAACAGAAGGTGGGGAGCTGTTTTTT
CDR3 protein: CAISETEGGELFF

J gene: TRBJ1-1
V gene: TRBV6-6
D gene: NA
clone size: NA
CDR3 DNA: TGTGCCAGCAGTTGGAGACAGCCAGCTGAAGCTTTCTTT
CDR3 protein: CASSWRQPAEAFF

J gene: TRBJ2-7
V gene: TRBV28
D gene: TRBD1
clone size: NA
CDR3 DNA: TGTGCCAGCAGTTCAACAGGGGGCATCTACGAGCAGTACTTC
CDR3 protein: CASSSTGGIYEQYF